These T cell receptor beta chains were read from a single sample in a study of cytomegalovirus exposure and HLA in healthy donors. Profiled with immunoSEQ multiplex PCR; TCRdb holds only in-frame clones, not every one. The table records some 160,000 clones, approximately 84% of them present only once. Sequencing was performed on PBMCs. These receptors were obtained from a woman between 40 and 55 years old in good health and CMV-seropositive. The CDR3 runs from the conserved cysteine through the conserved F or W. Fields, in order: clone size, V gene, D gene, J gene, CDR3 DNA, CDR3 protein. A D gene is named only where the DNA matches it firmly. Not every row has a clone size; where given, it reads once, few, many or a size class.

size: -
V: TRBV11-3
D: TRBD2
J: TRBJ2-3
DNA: TGTGCCAGCAGTCCCTTTAAGCGGGGGGGCGGAGGTACGCAGTATTTT
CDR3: CASSPFKRGGGGTQYF

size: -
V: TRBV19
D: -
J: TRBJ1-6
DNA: TGTGCCAGTAGTATCCGGAGCCACAATTCACCCCTCCACTTT
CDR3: CASSIRSHNSPLHF

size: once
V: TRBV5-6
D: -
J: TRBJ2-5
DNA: TGTGCCAGCAGCTTGGTAGGACAAGACCAAGAGACCCAGTACTTC
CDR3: CASSLVGQDQETQYF

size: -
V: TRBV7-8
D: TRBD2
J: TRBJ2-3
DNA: TGTGCCACCGGGGGGGTCGGGACAGATACGCAGTATTTT
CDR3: CATGGVGTDTQYF

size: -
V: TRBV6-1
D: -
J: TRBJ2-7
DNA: TGTGCCAGCCGGGTAGTCTTGGGGGGCTACGAGCAGTACTTC
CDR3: CASRVVLGGYEQYF

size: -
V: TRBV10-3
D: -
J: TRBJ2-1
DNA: TGTGCCATCAGTGAGGACAGTTACAATGAGCAGTTCTTC
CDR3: CAISEDSYNEQFF

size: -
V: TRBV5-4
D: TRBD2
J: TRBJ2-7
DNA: TGTGCCAGCAGCTTCGGACTAGCTCTAGACGAGCAGTACTTC
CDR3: CASSFGLALDEQYF

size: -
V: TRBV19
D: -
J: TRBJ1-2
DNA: TGTGCCAGTAGTCGCTATGGCTACACCTTC
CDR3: CASSRYGYTF

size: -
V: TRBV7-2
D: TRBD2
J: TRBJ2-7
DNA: TGTGCCAGCAGCCCAATGACTAGCGCGGCCTACGAGCAGTACTTC
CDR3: CASSPMTSAAYEQYF

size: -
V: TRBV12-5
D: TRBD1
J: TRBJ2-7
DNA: TGTGCTAGTGGTTTGGCCCGCTCCGGGACAGGGGAATACGAGCAGTACTTC
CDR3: CASGLARSGTGEYEQYF

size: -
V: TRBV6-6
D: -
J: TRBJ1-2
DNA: TGTGCCAGCAGGGATACAGGGACGGATGGCTACACCTTC
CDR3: CASRDTGTDGYTF

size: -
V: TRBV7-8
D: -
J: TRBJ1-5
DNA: TGTGCCAGCAGCGTTTTGTCAGGAACCCAAGGCAATCAGCCCCAGCATTTT
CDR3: CASSVLSGTQGNQPQHF

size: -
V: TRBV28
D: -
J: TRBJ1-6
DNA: TGTGCCAGTAATTTCGGGAGTTCACCCCTCCACTTT
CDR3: CASNFGSSPLHF

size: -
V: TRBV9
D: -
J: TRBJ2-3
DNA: TGTGCCAGCAGCCAGAGAGGGCACAACACAGATACGCAGTATTTT
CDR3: CASSQRGHNTDTQYF

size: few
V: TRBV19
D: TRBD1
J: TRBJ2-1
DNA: TGTGCCAGTAGCGGACAGGGAGGATCCTACAATGAGCAGTTCTTC
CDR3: CASSGQGGSYNEQFF

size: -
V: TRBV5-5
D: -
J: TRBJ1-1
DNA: TGTGCCAGCAGCTTGAGCGGGACACTGAACACTGAAGCTTTCTTT
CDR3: CASSLSGTLNTEAFF

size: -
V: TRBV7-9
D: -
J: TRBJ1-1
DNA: TGTGCCAGCAGCTTAGGAGTCTCGCCTGAGTACGCTGAAGCTTTCTTT
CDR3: CASSLGVSPEYAEAFF

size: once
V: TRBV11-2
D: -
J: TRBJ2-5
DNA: TGTGCCAGCAGCTCCTCGGAGGGGGGAAGGGGGCGAGAGACCCAGTACTTC
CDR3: CASSSSEGGRGRETQYF

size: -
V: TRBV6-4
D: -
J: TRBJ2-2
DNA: TGTGCCAGCCGCGCAGGGCCTAACACCGGGGAGCTGTTTTTT
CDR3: CASRAGPNTGELFF

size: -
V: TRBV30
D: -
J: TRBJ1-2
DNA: TGTGCCTGGAGGAGGGCGGGCTATGGCTACACCTTC
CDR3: CAWRRAGYGYTF

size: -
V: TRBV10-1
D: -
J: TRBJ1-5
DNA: TGCGCCAGCAGTGTCTCGGGTGACAATCAGCCCCAGCATTTT
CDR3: CASSVSGDNQPQHF

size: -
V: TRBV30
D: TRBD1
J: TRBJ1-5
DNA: TGTGCCTGGAGTGTATCAGGGACAGGCACCCATCAGCCCCAGCATTTT
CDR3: CAWSVSGTGTHQPQHF

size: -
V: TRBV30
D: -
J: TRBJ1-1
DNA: TGTGCCTGGAGGGGGGGGGACACTGAAGCTTTCTTT
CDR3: CAWRGGDTEAFF

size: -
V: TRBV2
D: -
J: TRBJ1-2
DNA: TGTGCCAGCAGTCGGAGCCCGCAGGGGTACTATGGCTACACCTTC
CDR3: CASSRSPQGYYGYTF

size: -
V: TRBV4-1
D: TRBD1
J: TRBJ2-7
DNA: TGCGCCAGCAGCCTCACAGGGGCCGACGAGCAGTACTTC
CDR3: CASSLTGADEQYF

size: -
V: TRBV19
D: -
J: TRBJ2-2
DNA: TGTGCCAGTAGCTGGGGGCCGAACACCGGGGAGCTGTTTTTT
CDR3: CASSWGPNTGELFF

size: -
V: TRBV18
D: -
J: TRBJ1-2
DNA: TGTGCCAGCTCACCACGGCCCGCTATCGGGGGGATCGGCTACACCTTC
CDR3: CASSPRPAIGGIGYTF

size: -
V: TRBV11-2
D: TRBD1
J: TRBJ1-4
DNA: TGTGCCAGCAGCTTAGTGGGAGGGACAGGGTACGAAAAACTGTTTTTT
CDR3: CASSLVGGTGYEKLFF

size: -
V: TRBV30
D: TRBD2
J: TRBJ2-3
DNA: TGTGCCTGGAGTTTCCAGCGGGGACCAGATACGCAGTATTTT
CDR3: CAWSFQRGPDTQYF

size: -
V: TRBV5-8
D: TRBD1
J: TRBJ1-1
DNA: TGTGCCAGCAGCTTGGTCGGTACGACAGGGAAGGTTGAAGCTTTCTTT
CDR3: CASSLVGTTGKVEAFF

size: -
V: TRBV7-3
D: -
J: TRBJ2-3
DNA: TGTGCCAGCAGCTTAACGGCGGGGAGAGGAGATACGCAGTATTTT
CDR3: CASSLTAGRGDTQYF

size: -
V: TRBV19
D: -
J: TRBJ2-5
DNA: TGTGCCAGTAGTATTGACGGGGGACTCCAAGAGACCCAGTACTTC
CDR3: CASSIDGGLQETQYF

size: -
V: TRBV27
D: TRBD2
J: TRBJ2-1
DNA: TGTGCCAGCAGTTTATCGCTAGCGGGGGCCGGTGAGCAGTTCTTC
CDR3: CASSLSLAGAGEQFF

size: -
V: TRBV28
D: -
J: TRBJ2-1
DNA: TGTGCCAGCAGTCCTGGGGGGGCCAGCAATGAGCAGTTCTTC
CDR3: CASSPGGASNEQFF

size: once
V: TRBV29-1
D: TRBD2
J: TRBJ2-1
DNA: TGCAGCGTTGAAGAGCGGGGGGGCAAAGGGGGTGAGCAGTTCTTC
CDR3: CSVEERGGKGGEQFF

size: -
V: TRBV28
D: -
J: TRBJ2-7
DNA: TGTGCCAGCACGAGGTCCCTAAACTTCTACGAGCAGTACTTC
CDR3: CASTRSLNFYEQYF

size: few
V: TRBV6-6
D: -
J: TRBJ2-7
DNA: TGTGCCAGCAGTTACTCTTTATTTAGCGAGCAGTACTTC
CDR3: CASSYSLFSEQYF

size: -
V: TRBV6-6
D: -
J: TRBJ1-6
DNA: TGTGCCAGCAGTTATCCGGACACCAATTCACCCCTCCACTTT
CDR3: CASSYPDTNSPLHF

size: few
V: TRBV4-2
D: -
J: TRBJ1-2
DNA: TGTGCCAGCAGCCAAGCTGCGGGCTATGGCTACACCTTC
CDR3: CASSQAAGYGYTF

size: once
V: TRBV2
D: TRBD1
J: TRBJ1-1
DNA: TGTGCCAGCAGTCAAGACAGGGGAGGTGAAGCTTTCTTT
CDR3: CASSQDRGGEAFF

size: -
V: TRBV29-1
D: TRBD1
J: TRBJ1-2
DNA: TGCAGCGGGGGGCCTCAGGGGGTTAGCTATGGCTACACCTTC
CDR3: CSGGPQGVSYGYTF

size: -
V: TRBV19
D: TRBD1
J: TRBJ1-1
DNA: TGTGCCAGTAGTATCACAGGGGGGACTGAAGCTTTCTTT
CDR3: CASSITGGTEAFF

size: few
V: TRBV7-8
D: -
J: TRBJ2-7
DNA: TGTGCCAGCAGCTCAGCCCAGGGTTTTGGCTCCTACGAGCAGTACTTC
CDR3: CASSSAQGFGSYEQYF